The clone carrying this TCR beta chain was recorded many times. The sample originates from a study of T-cell reconstitution after alpha-beta-depleted transplantation in children. Construction of the TCRbeta library involved unique molecular identifiers. Using its own MiXCR run on the PCR reads, TCRdb lists one record per CDR3 protein. The sample consists of more than 200,000 distinct CDR3 sequences, about 25% of them appearing once. V was pared by 1 base and J by 1 base, with 13 bases between. The germline CDR1 and CDR2 sequences are SGHTA and FQGNSA. The CDR3 consists of 16 residues. This chain connects TRBV7-2 to TRBJ2-5, with D possibly matching TRBD1 (5 bases). The source of this sequence is a girl aged 2 to 10 with Fanconi anemia, due to receive a stem cell transplant. The sample here was PBMCs, taken before TCRalphabeta/CD19-depleted stem cell transplant. The CDR3 DNA reads TGTGCCAGCAGCTTAGTAGGGGTGCAGACCCAAGAGACCCAGTACTTC. Its protein product is CASSLVGVQTQETQYF.